The clone carrying this T cell receptor beta chain was recorded at least ten times. The antigen remains undetermined. The CDR3 has 14 residues. Losses at the gene ends were 8 bases for V and 2 bases for J; bases not matched to a gene: 7. Per the germline V gene, CDR1 is SGHRS and CDR2 is YFSETQ. UMIs and sample barcodes were carried by the TCR alpha and TCR beta cDNA libraries that 5'RACE produced using constant-segment primers. MiXCR, applied by TCRdb to the 5' RACE reads, yields one record per CDR3 protein. In the table there are approximately 260,000 distinct CDR3 sequences, around 15% of which are singletons. The sample is drawn from a study of T-cell memory formation after mild COVID-19. Overall study findings and caveats: Clones that shrank (day 15 to 85) were balanced CD4/CD8, whereas later expanders leaned CD4+. Some responding clones appeared in pre-infection memory, suggesting cross-reactive memory joined.

The source material was PBMCs or a T cell subset sorted from them (not recorded which). The rearrangement joins TRBV5-1 to TRBJ2-3, with 8 bases lining up with TRBD2. This receptor was taken from a man aged 18 to 30 who had mild COVID-19 (a few samples of this study predate the infection). Cell type and time point are not known. DNA of the CDR3: TGCGCCAGTCTACTAGCGGACTACACAGATACGCAGTATTTT. Translated, it gives CASLLADYTDTQYF.